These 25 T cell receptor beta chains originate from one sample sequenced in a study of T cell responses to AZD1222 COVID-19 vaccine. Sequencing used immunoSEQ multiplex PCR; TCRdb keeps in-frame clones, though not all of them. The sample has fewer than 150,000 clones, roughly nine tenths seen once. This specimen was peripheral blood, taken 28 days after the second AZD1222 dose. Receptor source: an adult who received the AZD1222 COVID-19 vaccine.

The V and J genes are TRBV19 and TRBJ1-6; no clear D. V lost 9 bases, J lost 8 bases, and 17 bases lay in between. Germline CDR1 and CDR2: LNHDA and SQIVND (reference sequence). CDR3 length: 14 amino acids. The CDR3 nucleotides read TGTGCCAGCAGAGGCCGGGAGGGCTATTCACCCCTCCACTTT. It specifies CASRGREGYSPLHF.

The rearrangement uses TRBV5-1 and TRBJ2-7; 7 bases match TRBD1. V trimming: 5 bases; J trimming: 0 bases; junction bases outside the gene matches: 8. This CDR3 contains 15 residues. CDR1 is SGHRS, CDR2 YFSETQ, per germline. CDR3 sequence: CASRVATGSSYEQYF. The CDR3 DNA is TGCGCCAGCAGAGTAGCGACAGGGAGCTCCTACGAGCAGTACTTC.

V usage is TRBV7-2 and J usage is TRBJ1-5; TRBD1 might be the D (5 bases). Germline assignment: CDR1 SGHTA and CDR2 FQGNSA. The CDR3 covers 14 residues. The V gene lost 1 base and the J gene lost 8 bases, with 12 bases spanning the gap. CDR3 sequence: CASSLDGGWEPQHF. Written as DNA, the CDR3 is TGTGCCAGCAGCTTAGACGGGGGTTGGGAGCCCCAGCATTTT.

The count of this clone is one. CDR3 DNA: TGTGCCAGCAGCCAGCGAGTACGGATCTATGGCTACACCTTC. Its protein is CASSQRVRIYGYTF. This chain uses TRBV6-2 or TRBV6-3 with TRBJ1-2; D call uncertain. The CDR3 contains 14 residues. CDR1 and CDR2 from the germline V gene are MNHEY and SVGEGT. Trimming removed 6 bases at V and 4 bases at J, with 15 bases between.

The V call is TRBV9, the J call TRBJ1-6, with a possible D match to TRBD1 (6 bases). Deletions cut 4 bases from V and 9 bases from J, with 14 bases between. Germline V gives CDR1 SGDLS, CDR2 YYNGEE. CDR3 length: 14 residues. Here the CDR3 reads CASSLGGIGSPLHF. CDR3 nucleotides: TGTGCCAGCAGCCTGGGGGGCATCGGTTCACCCCTCCACTTT.

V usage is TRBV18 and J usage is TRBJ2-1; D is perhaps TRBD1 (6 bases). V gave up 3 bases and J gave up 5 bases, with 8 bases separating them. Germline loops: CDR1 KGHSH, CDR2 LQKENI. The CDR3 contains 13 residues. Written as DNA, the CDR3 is TGTGCCAGCTCACCGGGACAACACAATGAGCAGTTCTTC. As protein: CASSPGQHNEQFF.

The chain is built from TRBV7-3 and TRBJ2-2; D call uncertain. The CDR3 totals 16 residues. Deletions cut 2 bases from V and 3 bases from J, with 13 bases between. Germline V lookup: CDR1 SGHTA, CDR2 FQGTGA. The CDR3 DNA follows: TGTGCCAGCAGCTTATACCGCGGACCGGACACCGGGGAGCTGTTTTTT. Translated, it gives CASSLYRGPDTGELFF. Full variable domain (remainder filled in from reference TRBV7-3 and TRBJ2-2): GAGVSQTPSNKVTEKGKYVELRCDPISGHTALYWYRQSLGQGPEFLIYFQGTGAADDSGLPNDRFFAVRPEGSVSTLKIQRTERGDSAVYLCASSLYRGPDTGELFFGEGSRLTVL.

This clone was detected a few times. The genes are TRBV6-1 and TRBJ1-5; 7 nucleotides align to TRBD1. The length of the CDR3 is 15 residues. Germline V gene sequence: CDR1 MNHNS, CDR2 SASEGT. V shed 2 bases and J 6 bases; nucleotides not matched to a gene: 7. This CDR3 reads CASSELGGASQPQHF. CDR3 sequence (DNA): TGTGCCAGCAGTGAACTAGGGGGCGCGAGTCAGCCCCAGCATTTT.

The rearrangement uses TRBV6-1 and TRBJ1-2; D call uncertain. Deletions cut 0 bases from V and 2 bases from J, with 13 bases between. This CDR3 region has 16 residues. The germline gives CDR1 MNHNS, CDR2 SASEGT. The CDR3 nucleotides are TGTGCCAGCAGTGAAGCGCCACTTACAGCGAACTATGGCTACACCTTC. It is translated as CASSEAPLTANYGYTF.

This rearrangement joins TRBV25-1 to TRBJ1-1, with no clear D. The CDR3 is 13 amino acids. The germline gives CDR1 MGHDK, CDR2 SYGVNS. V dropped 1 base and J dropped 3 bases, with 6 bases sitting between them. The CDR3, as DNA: TGTGCCAGCAGTGAATCCAGCTACACTGAAGCTTTCTTT. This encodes CASSESSYTEAFF.

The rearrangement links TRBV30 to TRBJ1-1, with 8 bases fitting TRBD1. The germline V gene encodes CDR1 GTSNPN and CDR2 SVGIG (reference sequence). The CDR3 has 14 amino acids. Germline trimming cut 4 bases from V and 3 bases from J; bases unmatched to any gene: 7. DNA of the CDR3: TGTGCCTGGACGCGGGACAGGTACTACACTGAAGCTTTCTTT. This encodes CAWTRDRYYTEAFF.

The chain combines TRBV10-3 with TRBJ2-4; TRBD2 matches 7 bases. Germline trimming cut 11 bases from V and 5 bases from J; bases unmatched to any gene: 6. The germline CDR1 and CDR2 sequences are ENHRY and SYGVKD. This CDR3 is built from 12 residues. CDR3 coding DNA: TGTGCCGCCGGACGGGAGGAAAACATTCAGTACTTC. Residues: CAAGREENIQYF.

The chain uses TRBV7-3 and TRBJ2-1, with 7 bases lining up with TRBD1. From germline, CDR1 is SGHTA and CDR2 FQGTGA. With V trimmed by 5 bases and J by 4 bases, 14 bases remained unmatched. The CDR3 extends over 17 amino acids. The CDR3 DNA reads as TGTGCCAGCAGCCCTGGAAGGGGGCAGGGGCTATACAATGAGCAGTTCTTC. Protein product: CASSPGRGQGLYNEQFF.

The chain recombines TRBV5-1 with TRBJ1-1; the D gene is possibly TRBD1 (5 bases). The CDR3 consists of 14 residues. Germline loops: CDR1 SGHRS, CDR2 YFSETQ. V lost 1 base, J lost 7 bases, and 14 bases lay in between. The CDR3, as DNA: TGCGCCAGCAGCTTGTCTTTCAACCAGGGTGAAGCTTTCTTT. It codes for CASSLSFNQGEAFF. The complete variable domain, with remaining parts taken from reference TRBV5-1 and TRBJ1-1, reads KAGVTQTPRYLIKTRGQQVTLSCSPISGHRSVSWYQQTPGQGLQFLFEYFSETQRNKGNFPGRFSGRQFSNSRSEMNVSTLELGDSALYLCASSLSFNQGEAFFGQGTRLTVV.

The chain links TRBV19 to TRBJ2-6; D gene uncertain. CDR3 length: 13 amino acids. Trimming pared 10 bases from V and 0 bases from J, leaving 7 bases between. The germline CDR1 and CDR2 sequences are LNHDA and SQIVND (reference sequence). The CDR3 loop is CATQHSGANVLTF. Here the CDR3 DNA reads TGTGCCACCCAACACTCTGGGGCCAACGTCCTGACTTTC.

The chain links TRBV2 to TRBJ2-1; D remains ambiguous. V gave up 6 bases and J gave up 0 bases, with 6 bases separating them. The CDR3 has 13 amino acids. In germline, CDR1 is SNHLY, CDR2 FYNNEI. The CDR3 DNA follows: TGTGCCAGCAGCTCAGGCTCCTACAATGAGCAGTTCTTC. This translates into CASSSGSYNEQFF.

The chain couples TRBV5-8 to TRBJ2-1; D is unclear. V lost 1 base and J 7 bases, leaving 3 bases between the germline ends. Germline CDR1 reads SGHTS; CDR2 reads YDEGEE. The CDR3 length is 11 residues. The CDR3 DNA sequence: TGTGCCAGCAGCTTGTGGAATGAGCAGTTCTTC. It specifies CASSLWNEQFF.

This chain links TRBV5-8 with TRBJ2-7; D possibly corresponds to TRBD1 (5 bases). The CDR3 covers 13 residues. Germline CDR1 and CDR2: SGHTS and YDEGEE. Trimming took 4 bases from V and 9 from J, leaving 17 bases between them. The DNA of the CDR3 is TGTGCCAGCAGCCCTCCTACCAGGGTTGCGCAGTACTTC. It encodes CASSPPTRVAQYF.

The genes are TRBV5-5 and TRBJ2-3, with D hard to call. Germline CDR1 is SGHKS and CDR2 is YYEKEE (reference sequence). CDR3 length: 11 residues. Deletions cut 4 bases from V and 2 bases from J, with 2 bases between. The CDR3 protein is CASSNTDTQYF. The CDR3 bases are TGTGCCAGCAGCAACACAGATACGCAGTATTTT.

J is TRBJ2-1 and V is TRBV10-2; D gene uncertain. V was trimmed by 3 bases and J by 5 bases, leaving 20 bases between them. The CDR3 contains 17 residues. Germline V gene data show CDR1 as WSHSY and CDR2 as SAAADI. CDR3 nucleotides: TGCGCCAGCAGTGATCCGAGCCGGCCGCTCGACCACAATGAGCAGTTCTTC. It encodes CASSDPSRPLDHNEQFF.

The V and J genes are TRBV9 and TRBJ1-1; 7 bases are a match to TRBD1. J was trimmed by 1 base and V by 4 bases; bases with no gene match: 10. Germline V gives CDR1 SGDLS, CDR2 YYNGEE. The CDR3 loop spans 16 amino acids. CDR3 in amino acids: CASSIRGDSQNTEAFF. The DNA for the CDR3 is TGTGCCAGCAGCATCAGGGGGGACAGTCAGAACACTGAAGCTTTCTTT.

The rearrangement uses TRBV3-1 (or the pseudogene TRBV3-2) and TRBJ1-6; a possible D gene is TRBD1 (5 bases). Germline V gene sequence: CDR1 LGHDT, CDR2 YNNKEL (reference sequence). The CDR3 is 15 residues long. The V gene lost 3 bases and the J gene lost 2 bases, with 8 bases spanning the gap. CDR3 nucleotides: TGTGCCAGCAGCCATGGGGCAGCCTATAATTCACCCCTCCACTTT. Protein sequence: CASSHGAAYNSPLHF.

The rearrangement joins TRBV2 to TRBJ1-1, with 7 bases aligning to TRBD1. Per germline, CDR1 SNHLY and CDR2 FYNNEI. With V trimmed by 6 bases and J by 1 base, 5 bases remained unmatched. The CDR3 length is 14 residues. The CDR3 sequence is CASRAGGANTEAFF. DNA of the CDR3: TGTGCCAGCAGGGCAGGGGGTGCGAACACTGAAGCTTTCTTT.

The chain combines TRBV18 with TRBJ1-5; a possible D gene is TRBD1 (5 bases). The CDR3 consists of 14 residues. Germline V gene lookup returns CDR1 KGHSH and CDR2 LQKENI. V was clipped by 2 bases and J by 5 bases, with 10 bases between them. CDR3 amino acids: CASSPYGDDQPQHF. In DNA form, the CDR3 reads TGTGCCAGCTCACCATACGGGGACGATCAGCCCCAGCATTTT.

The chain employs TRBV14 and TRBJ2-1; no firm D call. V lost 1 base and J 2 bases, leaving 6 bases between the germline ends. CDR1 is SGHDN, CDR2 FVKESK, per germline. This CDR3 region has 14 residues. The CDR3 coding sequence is TGTGCCAGCAGCCAAGGCACAGCCTACAATGAGCAGTTCTTC. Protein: CASSQGTAYNEQFF. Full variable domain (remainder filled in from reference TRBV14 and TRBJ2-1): EAGVTQFPSHSVIEKGQTVTLRCDPISGHDNLYWYRRVMGKEIKFLLHFVKESKQDESGMPNNRFLAERTGGTYSTLKVQPAELEDSGVYFCASSQGTAYNEQFFGPGTRLTVL.